This T cell receptor beta chain was recorded in a study of OX40 agonist ivuxolimab in advanced cancers. Turning to the overall study: The costimulatory receptor OX40 (CD134) was targeted by ivuxolimab, a fully human IgG2 agonistic monoclonal antibody. Intravenous ivuxolimab was administered to patients every 2 weeks at six dose levels: 0.01, 0.1, 0.3, 1.5, 3 and 10 mg/kg. Of the approximately 54 dose-escalation patients, hepatocellular carcinoma was present in about 19, melanoma in around 15, renal cell carcinoma in 9 and head and neck cancer in 9. In the dose-escalation cohort, roughly 80% of patients were male, and the mean age was approximately 60 years, with a range of roughly 23 to 85. Patients were allowed to have had prior anti-PD-1, anti-PD-L1 or anti-CTLA-4 therapy, and less than 45% of the dose-escalation patients had previously received checkpoint inhibitors. Partial responses were achieved by three dose-escalation patients, of whom one had hepatocellular carcinoma and two had cutaneous melanoma. The point of sequencing TCRbeta in the periphery was to test whether ivuxolimab changed TCR sequence diversity and drove clonal T-cell expansion. The paper reports the monotherapy dose-escalation portion (N of about 50 patients) of the phase I ivuxolimab trial.

From cysteine to phenylalanine, the CDR3 is 14 amino acids long. The CDR3 DNA has 42 bases and is translated from base 1. Trimming costs V 4 bases and J 0 bases, and their ends lie 5 bases apart. The germline V gene specifies SGDLS as CDR1 and YYNGEE as CDR2. Overall study outcomes, separate from this receptor: The antigen specificity of the clonally expanded peripheral T cells was not determined. Low levels of normalized T-cell clonal expansion were also seen in some nonresponding patients. After ivuxolimab, CD8+ T cells had more expanded clones than CD4+ T cells on average. At doses from 0.1 to 3.0 mg/kg, clonal expansion was seen in both CD4+ and CD8+ blood T cells between baseline and week 6. In partial responders in the 0.1-3.0 mg/kg groups, normalized peripheral clonal expansion was found to be among the lowest, especially among CD8+ T cells.

This clone was found a few times. There is no known antigen for this receptor. Per-nucleotide qualities are absent, and no much larger clonotype sits a single base away. Genomic DNA was isolated from the sorted cells so that the TCRbeta CDR3 region could be sequenced. TCRbeta CDR3 regions were sequenced using the immunoSEQ Assay. This immuneACCESS table, as held by TCRdb, lists in-frame sequences with V and J called but not all clones. Of the missing ones, under half trace to an unresolved V gene in checked studies; the others have no known cause. The sample table holds 90,000 to 100,000 clones, of which less than 90% were seen once. Together, the top ten hold about 0.82% of the sample. Patients with autoimmune disease history or receiving systemic immunosuppression were excluded from the trial. Peripheral blood for TCR sequencing was collected from all dose cohorts at baseline, on cycle 4 day 1, and on cycle 7 day 1. Samples were obtained from an open-label, multicenter, first-in-human phase I dose-escalation trial of ivuxolimab. Adults with locally advanced or metastatic head and neck squamous cell, hepatocellular, melanoma or renal cell carcinoma were enrolled in the trial. Before TCR sequencing, CD4+ T cells and CD8+ T cells from peripheral blood were sorted into separate populations.

The sequence derives from an adult with an advanced solid tumor such as melanoma, head and neck, liver or kidney cancer. The chain uses TRBV9 and TRBJ2-6; the D gene is unclear. The starting material was CD4+ or CD8+ T cells sorted from blood, obtained in a trial of the OX40 agonist ivuxolimab. The CDR3 corresponds to CASSSFSGANVLTF. Read as DNA, the sequence is TGTGCCAGCAGCTCTTTCTCTGGGGCCAACGTCCTGACTTTC. This CDR3, with the reference TRBV9 and TRBJ2-6 proteins standing in past its ends, gives the full variable domain DSGVTQTPKHLITATGQRVTLRCSPRSGDLSVYWYQQSLDQGLQFLIQYYNGEERAKGNILERFSAQQFPDLHSELNLSSLELGDSALYFCASSSFSGANVLTFGAGSRLTVL.